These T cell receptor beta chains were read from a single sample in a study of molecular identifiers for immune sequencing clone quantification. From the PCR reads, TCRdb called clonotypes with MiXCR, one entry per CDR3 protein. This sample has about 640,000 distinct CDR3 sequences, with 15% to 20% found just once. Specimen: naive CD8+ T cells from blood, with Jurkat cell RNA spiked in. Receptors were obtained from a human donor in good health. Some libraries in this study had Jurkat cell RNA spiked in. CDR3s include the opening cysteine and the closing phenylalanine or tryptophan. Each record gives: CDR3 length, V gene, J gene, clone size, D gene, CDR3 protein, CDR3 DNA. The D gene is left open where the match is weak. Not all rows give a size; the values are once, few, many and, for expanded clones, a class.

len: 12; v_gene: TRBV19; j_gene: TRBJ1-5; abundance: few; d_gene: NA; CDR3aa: CASSIGLEPQHF; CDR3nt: TGTGCCAGTAGTATAGGACTAGAACCCCAGCATTTT
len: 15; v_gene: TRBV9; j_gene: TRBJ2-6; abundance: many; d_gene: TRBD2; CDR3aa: CASTGGISGANVLTF; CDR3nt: TGTGCCAGCACCGGGGGGATATCTGGGGCCAACGTCCTGACTTTC
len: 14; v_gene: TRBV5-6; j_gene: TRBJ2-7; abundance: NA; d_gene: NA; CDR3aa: CASSFGRSSYERYF; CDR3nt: TGTGCCAGCAGCTTCGGTAGGAGCTCCTACGAGCGGTACTTC
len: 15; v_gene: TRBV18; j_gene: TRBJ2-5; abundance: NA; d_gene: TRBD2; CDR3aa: CASSPPAGRGETQYF; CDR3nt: TGTGCCAGCTCACCCCCAGCGGGAAGAGGGGAGACCCAGTACTTC
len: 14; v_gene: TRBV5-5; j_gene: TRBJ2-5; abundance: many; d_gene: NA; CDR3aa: CASSSGSGQETQYF; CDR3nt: TGTGCCAGCAGCTCCGGATCAGGCCAAGAGACCCAGTACTTC
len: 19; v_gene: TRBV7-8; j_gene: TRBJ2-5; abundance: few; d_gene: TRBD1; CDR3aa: CASSLAPGTGTPLQETQYF; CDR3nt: TGTGCCAGCAGCTTAGCACCCGGGACAGGGACGCCTCTCCAAGAGACCCAGTACTTC
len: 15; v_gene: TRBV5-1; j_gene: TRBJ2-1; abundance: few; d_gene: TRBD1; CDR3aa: CASSPGTGEDNEQFF; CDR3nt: TGCGCCAGCAGCCCCGGGACAGGCGAAGACAATGAGCAGTTCTTC
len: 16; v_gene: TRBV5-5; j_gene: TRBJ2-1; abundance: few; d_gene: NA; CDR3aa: CASSSGPDNLFNEQFF; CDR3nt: TGTGCCAGCAGCTCCGGGCCTGACAACCTGTTCAATGAGCAGTTCTTC
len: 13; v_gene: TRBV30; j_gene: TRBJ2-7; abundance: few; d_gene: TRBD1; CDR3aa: CAWSQGAIYEQYF; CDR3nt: TGTGCCTGGAGTCAGGGGGCGATCTACGAGCAGTACTTC
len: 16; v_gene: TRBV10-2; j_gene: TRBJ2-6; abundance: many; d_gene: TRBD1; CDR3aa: CASRDRGSSGANVLTF; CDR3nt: TGCGCCAGCAGGGACAGGGGAAGCTCTGGGGCCAACGTCCTGACTTTC
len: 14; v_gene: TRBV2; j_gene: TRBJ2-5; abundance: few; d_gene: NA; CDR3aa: CASSEGWGRETQYF; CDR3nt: TGTGCCAGCAGTGAAGGCTGGGGCCGAGAGACCCAGTACTTC
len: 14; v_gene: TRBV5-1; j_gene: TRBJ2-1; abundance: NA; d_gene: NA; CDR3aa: CASSPREVGGRQFF; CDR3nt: TGCGCCAGCAGCCCGAGGGAGGTGGGGGGCCGGCAGTTCTTC
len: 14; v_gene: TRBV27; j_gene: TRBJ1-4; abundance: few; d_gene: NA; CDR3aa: CASSLTGPKEKLFF; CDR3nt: TGTGCCAGCAGTTTGACAGGACCAAAAGAAAAACTGTTTTTT
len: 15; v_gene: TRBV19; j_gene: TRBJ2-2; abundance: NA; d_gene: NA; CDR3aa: CASSIGRLASGELFF; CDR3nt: TGTGCCAGTAGTATAGGACGTCTAGCGTCCGGGGAGCTGTTTTTT